These 13 T cell receptor beta chains originate from one sample sequenced in a study of Ad26.COV2.S vaccination and SARS-CoV-2 variants. The protocol was immunoSEQ multiplex PCR, while the TCRdb copy is restricted to in-frame clones and leaves out a portion. The table shows approximately 300,000 clones, with 85% occurring only once. Treatment indicated: 15 to 20 received Ad26.COV2.S at low or high dose, single or two shots; roughly 5 received placebo; per-sample allocation not given. Sampling was performed 63 days after the first vaccine or placebo injection. Sequenced material: peripheral blood, taken in a trial of Ad26.COV2.S vaccine versus placebo. The source is a person aged 18 to 59 who received the Ad26.COV2.S COVID-19 vaccine or a placebo.

In this sample, this clone turned up a few times. The chain is built from TRBV7-3 and TRBJ2-2; D not certain. CDR3 length: 14 amino acids. The ends were cut back, 4 bases at V and 1 base at J, with 7 bases in the middle. Germline assignment: CDR1 SGHTA and CDR2 FQGTGA. This chain's CDR3 is CASSYSGNTGELFF. CDR3 DNA: TGTGCCAGCAGCTACTCAGGGAACACCGGGGAGCTGTTTTTT.

This chain links TRBV4-2 with TRBJ2-1; D possibly corresponds to TRBD2 (7 bases). Germline lookup yields CDR1 LGHNA and CDR2 YNFKEQ. There are 16 residues in the CDR3. V was shortened by 4 bases and J by 0 bases, with 13 bases between the two germline ends. The CDR3 DNA is TGTGCCAGCAGCCTAGAGGGGGGGCTCTCCTACAATGAGCAGTTCTTC. This translates into CASSLEGGLSYNEQFF.

The rearrangement joins TRBV11-3 to TRBJ2-7; D call uncertain. The germline CDR1 and CDR2 sequences are SGHNT and YENEEA. V was pared by 1 base and J by 7 bases, with 17 bases between. This CDR3 contains 15 residues. The CDR3, as DNA: TGTGCCAGCAGCTTAGGTCCGTCCCCCCCGAGGGAGCAGTACTTC. This sequence encodes CASSLGPSPPREQYF.

The chain uses TRBV6-5 and TRBJ2-3; maybe TRBD2 (6 bases). Trimming took off 0 bases at V and 5 bases at J, with 15 bases between the two ends. The CDR3 has 16 residues. Germline V gives CDR1 MNHEY, CDR2 SVGAGI. As DNA, the CDR3 is TGTGCCAGCAGTTACTCGGGAGGCCTCCGGGTAGATACGCAGTATTTT. This codes for CASSYSGGLRVDTQYF.

The gene calls are TRBV4-2 and TRBJ2-3, with 8 bases matching TRBD1. CDR1 is LGHNA, CDR2 YNFKEQ, per germline. Unmatched junction bases numbered 9, after V lost 4 bases and J lost 0 bases. CDR3 length: 17 amino acids. CDR3 loop: CASSLLTGETSTDTQYF. DNA of the CDR3: TGTGCCAGCAGCCTTCTGACAGGGGAGACTAGCACAGATACGCAGTATTTT.

The rearrangement uses TRBV13 and TRBJ2-7; TRBD1 is a possible D gene (6 bases). V was cut by 1 base and J by 11 bases, with 9 bases left in between. Germline values: CDR1 PRHDT, CDR2 FYEKMQ (reference sequence). The CDR3 spans 11 residues. The CDR3 loop is CASSLEGVEYF. The CDR3 DNA reads as TGTGCCAGCAGCTTAGAGGGGGTGGAGTACTTC. Combining the CDR3 with reference TRBV13 and TRBJ2-7 gives the whole variable domain AAGVIQSPRHLIKEKRETATLKCYPIPRHDTVYWYQQGPGQDPQFLISFYEKMQSDKGSIPDRFSAQQFSDYHSELNMSSLELGDSALYFCASSLEGVEYFGPGTRLTVT.

The V and J genes are TRBV28 and TRBJ2-3, with TRBD1 matching over 9 bases. CDR1 MDHEN and CDR2 SYDVKM come from the germline V gene. The CDR3 sequence is 17 residues long. J gave up 2 bases and V 7 bases, and 13 bases lay outside the gene matches. The CDR3 loop reads CASTSRFGTGTTDTQYF. DNA for the CDR3: TGTGCCAGCACCTCACGTTTTGGGACAGGGACCACAGATACGCAGTATTTT.

The chain is built from TRBV18 and TRBJ1-4; 7 positions match TRBD1. Looked up from germline, CDR1 is KGHSH and CDR2 is LQKENI. V lost 1 base to trimming and J lost 2 bases; unmatched junction nucleotides: 7. The CDR3 covers 17 residues. The CDR3 coding sequence is TGTGCCAGCTCACCACGACAGGGAAGAGTGACTAATGAAAAACTGTTTTTT. Protein product: CASSPRQGRVTNEKLFF.

V gene TRBV25-1 combines with J gene TRBJ2-3; D not resolved. Between the trimmed V and J ends, which lost 6 bases and 1 base, there was a span of 14 bases. CDR1 and CDR2 (germline): MGHDK, SYGVNS. The CDR3 loop spans 15 amino acids. The CDR3 sequence is CASRPTGGGTDTQYF. In DNA form, the CDR3 reads TGTGCCAGCAGGCCGACTGGTGGGGGCACAGATACGCAGTATTTT.

The rearrangement uses TRBV19 and TRBJ1-1; 8 positions match TRBD1. The V gene end was trimmed by 3 bases and the J gene end by 4 bases; junction bases not matched to a gene: 10. The CDR3 sequence is 16 residues long. The V gene's germline CDR1 is LNHDA and CDR2 SQIVND (reference sequence). The CDR3 loop is CASSMRQGAMATEAFF. For the CDR3, the DNA is TGTGCCAGTAGTATGCGTCAGGGGGCCATGGCCACTGAAGCTTTCTTT. Complete variable domain (other parts from reference TRBV19 and TRBJ1-1): DGGITQSPKYLFRKEGQNVTLSCEQNLNHDAMYWYRQDPGQGLRLIYYSQIVNDFQKGDIAEGYSVSREKKESFPLTVTSAQKNPTAFYLCASSMRQGAMATEAFFGQGTRLTVV.

The rearrangement links TRBV28 to TRBJ2-5; tentatively, D is TRBD1 (6 bases). CDR3 length: 14 residues. V dropped 8 bases and J dropped 6 bases, with 19 bases sitting between them. Germline V lookup: CDR1 MDHEN, CDR2 SYDVKM. CDR3 in DNA: TGTGCCAGCGAGTTGGCGGTGGGACAACAGACCCAGTACTTC. It codes for CASELAVGQQTQYF.

The rearrangement joins TRBV24-1 to TRBJ2-7, with 7 nucleotides matching TRBD1. J was trimmed by 0 bases and V by 7 bases; bases with no gene match: 8. The CDR3 runs 15 residues. Germline V gives CDR1 KGHDR, CDR2 SFDVKD. Here the CDR3 DNA reads TGTGCCACCAGCAGCGGACAGGTCGGCTCCTACGAGCAGTACTTC. Translating gives CATSSGQVGSYEQYF.

This rearrangement joins TRBV5-5 to TRBJ1-4, with 11 nucleotides matching TRBD1. Germline CDR1 is SGHKS and CDR2 is YYEKEE (reference sequence). The V gene end was trimmed by 3 bases and the J gene end by 0 bases; junction bases not matched to a gene: 1. The CDR3 extends over 16 amino acids. The CDR3 DNA follows: TGTGCCAGCAGCTGGGGACAGGGGGCAACTAATGAAAAACTGTTTTTT. This gives the protein CASSWGQGATNEKLFF. Supplemented by reference TRBV5-5 and TRBJ1-4, the full variable domain reads DAGVTQSPTHLIKTRGQQVTLRCSPISGHKSVSWYQQVLGQGPQFIFQYYEKEERGRGNFPDRFSARQFPNYSSELNVNALLLGDSALYLCASSWGQGATNEKLFFGSGTQLSVL.